This T cell receptor beta chain was observed in a study of regulatory T cells in long-lasting Graves disease. The CDR3 spans 13 residues. Germline CDR1 and CDR2: MDHEN and SYDVKM. V shed 8 bases and J shed 5 bases, with 15 bases lying between them. Broader study findings: New patients shared 966 public clonotypes, fewer than the approximately 2,500 shared by persistent patients.

Arm-PCR with iRepertoire HTBI primers amplified the CDR3 regions for these TCR beta libraries. TCRdb used MiXCR to reprocess the multiplex PCR reads, holding one entry per CDR3 protein. Altogether under 500,000 distinct CDR3 sequences are present, less than 25% being singletons, with the ten largest covering 7.8%. The time point was: persistent/refractory GD, antithyroid drugs over 5 years with positive TRAb. The TCR library was made from RNA extracted from PBMCs. At least ten counts were recorded for this clonotype. Antigen specificity is unknown. The origin of this receptor is a female donor with Graves disease. The V gene is TRBV28, the J gene TRBJ2-5; TRBD1 is a possible D gene (6 bases). The specimen comprised peripheral blood mononuclear cells (PBMCs), sampled when the disease was refractory, from a patient treated with antithyroid drugs. CDR3 sequence (DNA): TGTGCCAGCGGGCGCCCGAGGGGGGAGACCCAGTACTTC. It is translated as CASGRPRGETQYF.